This T cell receptor beta chain comes out of a study of cytomegalovirus exposure and HLA in healthy donors. A word on this clone: Antigen specificity is unknown.

Regarding the study as a whole: For TCR beta chains, V- and J-gene trimming was later linked to a missense DCLRE1C variant. Per a prior analysis, the majority of TCR beta V segments were productive roughly 90% or roughly 30% of the time. A later analysis reported that several of the most significant clusters appeared to be linked to common viral pathogens, among them Epstein-Barr virus.

Nominal health characterized the donors when sampled, though unrecorded immune exposures were likely. Primers: 60 Vbeta forward and 13 Jbeta reverse. Produced via immunoSEQ multiplex PCR; TCRdb's table is partial and in-frame only. Across about 110,000 clones, the top ten clones capture approximately 0.6% of the sample. The CDR3 spans 15 residues. Germline V gene lookup returns CDR1 KGHSH and CDR2 LQKENI. V lost 4 bases and J lost 0, with 10 bases in between. The V gene is TRBV18, the J gene TRBJ2-1, with D possibly TRBD1 on 6 matching bases. The sequence derives from a man in his fifties in good health and CMV-seronegative. The specimen sequenced was PBMCs. The CDR3 nucleotides are TGTGCCAGCTCACGGCAGGGGAGCTCCTACAATGAGCAGTTCTTC. Its protein is CASSRQGSSYNEQFF.